The 18 T cell receptor beta chains listed next were all sequenced from one sample in a study of post-analysis software for immune sequencing data. cDNA libraries of TCR beta carried unique molecular identifiers. TCRdb reanalysed the PCR reads using MiXCR and keeps one entry per CDR3 protein. The sample holds roughly 800,000 distinct CDR3 sequences, 40% to 55% seen once. These receptors lack a known antigen. Study-wide results and limits: There were roughly 5 TRBV segments more frequent in patients than controls, and TRBV5-6, TRBV5-1 and TRBV20-1 were among them.

Sequences were obtained from blood. The receptor set was obtained from a girl under 18 with multiple sclerosis.

This chain links TRBV20-1 with TRBJ2-5; D is undetermined. Near its end, the DNA agrees better with TRBJ2-7, so the J call may be wrong. CDR1 DFQATT and CDR2 SNEGSKA come from the germline V gene (reference sequence). The CDR3 loop spans 10 amino acids. For the CDR3, the DNA is TGCAGTGCTAGGGCTTACGAGCAGTACTTC. Encoded protein: CSARAYEQYF.

This chain uses TRBV12-3 or TRBV12-4 with TRBJ2-1; perhaps TRBD2 as D (7 bases). This CDR3 spans 18 amino acids. V was trimmed by 2 bases and J by 2 bases, leaving 19 bases between them. This CDR3 reads CASSLRGTGRGTYNEQFF. The CDR3 region has the DNA TGTGCCAGCAGTTTAAGGGGTACAGGGAGGGGCACCTACAATGAGCAGTTCTTC.

The genes are TRBV29-1 and TRBJ1-2; weak D call: TRBD1 (6 bases). Germline values: CDR1 SQVTM, CDR2 ANQGSEA. The V end was cut by 2 bases, the J end by 8 bases, with 18 bases between. The CDR3 loop spans 14 amino acids. CDR3: CSVEKGVGEWGYTF. The CDR3 DNA reads as TGCAGCGTTGAAAAGGGGGTCGGAGAATGGGGCTACACCTTC.

This sequence joins TRBV2 and TRBJ2-2; D ambiguous. Deletions cut 2 bases from V and 7 bases from J, with 11 bases between. The CDR3 extends over 14 amino acids. CDR1 SNHLY and CDR2 FYNNEI come from the germline V gene. CDR3 residues: CASSELGLVGELFF. CDR3 DNA: TGTGCCAGCAGTGAACTGGGTTTGGTCGGGGAGCTGTTTTTT.

The rearrangement joins TRBV2 to TRBJ2-1, with D unresolved. V lost 1 base and J lost 5, with 6 bases in between. The CDR3 length is 13 residues. CDR1 is SNHLY, CDR2 FYNNEI, per germline. CDR3 protein: CASSEGYDNEQFF. CDR3 DNA sequence: TGTGCCAGCAGTGAAGGCTACGACAATGAGCAGTTCTTC.

This clonotype has more than one count but fewer than ten. The chain joins TRBV12-3 or TRBV12-4 to TRBJ2-7; D tentatively reads TRBD1 or TRBD2 (5 bases each). V dropped 6 bases and J dropped 3 bases, with 15 bases sitting between them. This CDR3 comprises 14 residues. The CDR3 DNA sequence: TGTGCCAGCAGCAACTCCGGGGCAATCTACGAGCAGTACTTC. Translated: CASSNSGAIYEQYF.

The genes are TRBV28 and TRBJ2-1; D is possibly TRBD2 (6 bases). This CDR3 has 11 amino acids. Trimming stripped 8 bases from V and 15 bases from J, with 17 bases between. The V gene's germline CDR1 is MDHEN and CDR2 SYDVKM. Here the CDR3 reads CASSPTRVLFF. CDR3 sequence (DNA): TGTGCCAGCTCCCCGACTAGGGTGCTGTTCTTC.

V gene TRBV7-2 combines with J gene TRBJ2-1; the D gene is possibly TRBD2 (6 bases). The CDR3 length is 17 residues. The germline V and J ends were trimmed by 1 base and 0 bases, with 13 bases remaining between them. In germline, CDR1 is SGHTA, CDR2 FQGNSA. The CDR3 coding sequence is TGTGCCAGCAGCTTAGTGGGCGGGGAGTCCTCCTACAATGAGCAGTTCTTC. Protein sequence: CASSLVGGESSYNEQFF.

V usage is TRBV7-9 and J usage is TRBJ2-1; 10 nucleotides match TRBD2. Germline loops: CDR1 SEHNR, CDR2 FQNEAQ (reference sequence). The junction had 11 bases not matched to a gene; V was cut back by 5 bases and J by 7 bases. The CDR3 runs to 16 residues. In DNA form, the CDR3 reads TGTGCCAGCAGCCCCTTAGCGGGAGGCCAGGGGAATGAGCAGTTCTTC. Its protein product is CASSPLAGGQGNEQFF.

This clonotype was observed a few times. The chain carries TRBV10-3 and TRBJ2-7, with 13 bases lining up with TRBD2. Per the germline V gene, CDR1 is ENHRY and CDR2 is SYGVKD. The CDR3 has 16 amino acids. Trimming took 4 bases from V and 4 from J; bases not matched to a gene: 7. Here the CDR3 reads CAISGLAGGQGYEQYF. CDR3 bases: TGTGCCATCAGTGGACTAGCGGGAGGTCAAGGGTACGAGCAGTACTTC.

V usage is TRBV2 and J usage is TRBJ2-5, with 9 bases lining up with TRBD1. The J call may not be correct, given that the DNA end is closer to TRBJ2-7. From germline, CDR1 is SNHLY and CDR2 FYNNEI. This CDR3 spans 15 amino acids. CDR3 coding DNA: TGTGCCAGCAGTGGGGTGACAGGGGGGTCCTACGAGCAGTACTTC. This codes for CASSGVTGGSYEQYF.

The rearrangement uses TRBV5-1 and TRBJ2-1; the D is unclear. The V end lost 0 bases, the J end lost 15 bases, and 10 bases lay between the germline ends. CDR1 and CDR2 from the germline V gene are SGHRS and YFSETQ. The CDR3 extends over 11 amino acids. CDR3 region: CASSLGSQRFF. The DNA for the CDR3 is TGCGCCAGCAGCTTGGGCTCCCAGCGGTTCTTC.

This chain links TRBV2 with TRBJ2-3; perhaps TRBD1 as D (5 bases). The V end was cut by 6 bases, the J end by 1 base, with 14 bases between. Per germline, CDR1 SNHLY and CDR2 FYNNEI. This CDR3 spans 15 amino acids. The CDR3 is CASRFGQGRTDTQYF. CDR3 in DNA: TGTGCCAGCAGGTTTGGCCAGGGCCGCACAGATACGCAGTATTTT.

The chain links TRBV4-3 to TRBJ2-1; TRBD2 aligns across 13 bases. V gave up 7 bases and J gave up 8 bases; unmatched junction bases: 8. The germline V gene encodes CDR1 LGHNA and CDR2 YSLEER. This CDR3 is 15 amino acids long. CDR3 nucleotide sequence: TGCGCCAGCACCTCGGGACTAGCGGGATACGATGAGCAGTTCTTC. Protein: CASTSGLAGYDEQFF.

V is TRBV5-1 and J is TRBJ2-7; 8 bases map to TRBD1. V gave up 2 bases and J gave up 1 base; unmatched junction bases: 8. CDR1 and CDR2 (germline): SGHRS, YFSETQ. The CDR3 is 16 residues long. CDR3 sequence (DNA): TGCGCCAGCAGCTTCGGACAGGGCGATATTTCCTACGAGCAGTACTTC. Translated: CASSFGQGDISYEQYF.

This clonotype appeared a few times. This chain links TRBV29-1 with TRBJ2-7; 10 bases agree with TRBD2. CDR3 length: 14 residues. The germline V gene has CDR1 SQVTM and CDR2 ANQGSEA. V trimming: 7 bases; J trimming: 4 bases; junction bases outside the gene matches: 10. This CDR3 is CSAQGTAGGYEQYF. The CDR3, as DNA: TGCAGCGCCCAAGGGACAGCGGGGGGGTACGAGCAGTACTTC.

The chain has TRBV7-2 and TRBJ1-5, with D possibly matching TRBD1 (5 bases). The CDR3 has 12 amino acids. Between the trimmed V and J ends, which lost 5 bases and 6 bases, there was a span of 8 bases. The germline CDR1 and CDR2 sequences are SGHTA and FQGNSA. CDR3 DNA: TGTGCCAGCAGCCGTGGGGCTCAGCCCCAGCATTTT. The encoded protein is CASSRGAQPQHF.

The chain couples TRBV6-6 to TRBJ2-1; D may be TRBD1 or TRBD2 (5 bases each). Germline V gene data show CDR1 as MNHNY and CDR2 as SVGAGI (reference sequence). This CDR3 spans 12 amino acids. The germline V and J ends were trimmed by 5 bases and 12 bases, with 14 bases remaining between them. DNA of the CDR3: TGTGCCAGCAGTAAAATCCGGGACGCGCAGTTCTTC. This translates into CASSKIRDAQFF.